These 26 T cell receptor beta chains came from one sample sequenced in a study of blood T cell repertoires in COVID-19. Sequencing used immunoSEQ multiplex PCR; TCRdb keeps in-frame clones, though not all of them. The table shows hundreds of thousands of clones, with about four fifths occurring only once. The sample taken for sequencing was peripheral blood. These receptors originate from a woman aged 50 to 60 with acute or convalescent COVID-19.

The chain recombines TRBV27 with TRBJ2-2; 8 positions match TRBD1. In germline, CDR1 is MNHEY, CDR2 SMNVEV (reference sequence). V dropped 5 bases and J dropped 5; count of bases not matched to a gene: 4. There are 14 residues in the CDR3. The chain's CDR3 is CASSLWTGTGELFF. CDR3 DNA: TGTGCCAGCAGTCTATGGACAGGGACCGGGGAGCTGTTTTTT.

The chain recombines TRBV12-3 or TRBV12-4 with TRBJ2-1, with D perhaps TRBD2 (6 bases). With 7 bases removed from V and 6 bases from J, the gap between germline ends came to 10 bases. This CDR3 is built from 12 residues. The chain's CDR3 is CASTDGGNEQFF. In nucleotides, the CDR3 is TGTGCCAGCACCGACGGGGGCAATGAGCAGTTCTTC.

The chain is built from TRBV29-1 and TRBJ2-7; 7 bases are shared with TRBD2. Germline V CDR1 and CDR2: SQVTM, ANQGSEA. V dropped 0 bases and J dropped 5; count of bases not matched to a gene: 1. The CDR3 extends over 12 amino acids. The CDR3 loop is CSVEDRGDEQYF. The CDR3 DNA reads as TGCAGCGTTGAAGATCGGGGGGACGAGCAGTACTTC.

This clone has just a few counts. The chain recombines TRBV7-2 with TRBJ2-5; tentatively, D is TRBD1 (6 bases). The V and J ends lost 4 bases and 5 bases respectively, with 20 bases between them. This CDR3 comprises 16 residues. CDR1 SGHTA and CDR2 FQGNSA come from the germline V gene. CDR3 DNA sequence: TGTGCCAGCAGCTCGGGATACGGGACAAGGCAGGAGACCCAGTACTTC. Encoded protein: CASSSGYGTRQETQYF.

V usage is TRBV20-1 and J usage is TRBJ1-2; D is ambiguous. The V and J ends lost 7 bases and 7 bases respectively, with 13 bases between them. The CDR3 loop spans 11 amino acids. The germline V gene encodes CDR1 DFQATT and CDR2 SNEGSKA (reference sequence). CDR3 nucleotides: TGCAGTGTCAGACGGGGTGGTGGCTACACCTTC. Its protein is CSVRRGGGYTF.

V and J are TRBV6-6 and TRBJ1-4; 8 positions agree with TRBD1. The V gene's germline CDR1 is MNHNY and CDR2 SVGAGI (reference sequence). Trimming at V came to 5 bases and at J to 6 bases, leaving 5 bases not matched to a gene. There are 14 residues in the CDR3. The CDR3 sequence: CASSAGTGYEKLFF. CDR3 DNA: TGTGCCAGCAGTGCGGGGACAGGATATGAAAAACTGTTTTTT.

This clone was detected a few times. This chain uses TRBV5-4 with TRBJ2-7; 7 bases map to TRBD2. CDR3 size: 13 residues. V shed 3 bases, J shed 7 bases, and the junction held 7 bases outside the gene matches. The V gene's germline CDR1 is SGHNT and CDR2 YYREEE (reference sequence). For the CDR3, the DNA is TGTGCCAGCAGCTCCCCGGGACTATCGGAGCAGTACTTC. It codes for CASSSPGLSEQYF. The whole variable domain, filled in from reference TRBV5-4 and TRBJ2-7, reads ETGVTQSPTHLIKTRGQQVTLRCSSQSGHNTVSWYQQALGQGPQFIFQYYREEENGRGNFPPRFSGLQFPNYSSELNVNALELDDSALYLCASSSPGLSEQYFGPGTRLTVT.

The chain couples TRBV5-1 to TRBJ1-1; weak D call: TRBD1 (5 bases). The CDR3 sequence is 16 residues long. Germline loops: CDR1 SGHRS, CDR2 YFSETQ. V gave up 3 bases and J gave up 5 bases, with 20 bases separating them. The CDR3 is CASSYARAGGVTEAFF. In nucleotides, the CDR3 is TGCGCCAGCAGCTACGCCCGGGCCGGGGGGGTAACTGAAGCTTTCTTT.

CDR3 sequence: CASSYVGGTEAFF. CDR3 nucleotides: TGTGCCAGCTCATACGTTGGCGGAACTGAAGCTTTCTTT. The chain employs TRBV18 and TRBJ1-1; D is uncertain. The CDR3 is made up of 13 amino acids. Germline V gene data show CDR1 as KGHSH and CDR2 as LQKENI. Trimming stripped 5 bases from V and 5 bases from J, with 12 bases between. The complete variable domain, with remaining parts taken from reference TRBV18 and TRBJ1-1, reads NAGVMQNPRHLVRRRGQEARLRCSPMKGHSHVYWYRQLPEEGLKFMVYLQKENIIDESGMPKERFSAEFPKEGPSILRIQQVVRGDSAAYFCASSYVGGTEAFFGQGTRLTVV.

The genes are TRBV6-5 and TRBJ1-2; 9 positions match TRBD1. The CDR3 loop spans 14 amino acids. The V and J ends lost 5 bases and 6 bases, in that order; junction bases with no gene match: 7. Looked up from germline, CDR1 is MNHEY and CDR2 is SVGAGI. The CDR3 DNA reads TGTGCCAGCAGTCAACAGGGGGCGGGTAATGGCTACACCTTC. Encoded protein: CASSQQGAGNGYTF.

The chain couples TRBV15 to TRBJ1-2, with D hard to call. CDR3 length: 12 amino acids. The germline V and J ends were trimmed by 1 base and 3 bases, with 3 bases remaining between them. In germline, CDR1 is LNHNV, CDR2 YYDKDF (reference sequence). CDR3 region: CATSRGDYGYTF. The CDR3 nucleotides read TGTGCCACCAGCAGAGGAGACTATGGCTACACCTTC.

This chain uses TRBV14 with TRBJ2-6; 8 nucleotides align to TRBD1. There are 18 residues in the CDR3. The J segment lost 2 bases and the V segment lost 5 bases, leaving 11 bases of the junction unmatched. The germline V gene has CDR1 SGHDN and CDR2 FVKESK. CDR3 DNA: TGTGCCAGCAGCTTCCGACAGGGGTCAAACGCTGGGGCCAACGTCCTGACTTTC. This sequence encodes CASSFRQGSNAGANVLTF.

The chain couples TRBV13 to TRBJ1-4, with 8 nucleotides matching TRBD1. The CDR3 loop spans 14 amino acids. Germline lookup yields CDR1 PRHDT and CDR2 FYEKMQ (reference sequence). J gave up 8 bases and V 5 bases, and 7 bases lay outside the gene matches. CDR3 DNA sequence: TGTGCCAGCAGCCCAGGACAGGGTGCCGAAAAACTGTTTTTT. Its translation: CASSPGQGAEKLFF.

This clone came up once. The chain joins TRBV29-1 to TRBJ1-3; D gene unclear. V was clipped by 5 bases and J by 4 bases, with 6 bases between them. This CDR3 has 11 residues. Germline V gives CDR1 SQVTM, CDR2 ANQGSEA. The CDR3 region has the DNA TGCAGCGTTTGGGCCGGAAACACCATATATTTT. Translation gives CSVWAGNTIYF.

This chain links TRBV3-1 (or the pseudogene TRBV3-2) with TRBJ2-7; weak D call: TRBD1 (5 bases). Trimming shortened V by 4 bases and J by 3 bases, and 19 bases separated the two germline ends. The CDR3 runs 16 residues. Germline V lookup: CDR1 LGHDT, CDR2 YNNKEL (reference sequence). DNA of the CDR3: TGTGCCAGCAGCCCCCCCTTGGGGCAAGAGGACTACGAGCAGTACTTC. It yields the protein CASSPPLGQEDYEQYF.

The chain links TRBV5-1 to TRBJ2-1; 8 bases are shared with TRBD2. V shed 0 bases, J shed 6 bases, and the junction held 11 bases outside the gene matches. Germline CDR1 is SGHRS and CDR2 is YFSETQ. This CDR3 has 17 residues. The CDR3 loop reads CASSLGWGGRTANEQFF. Here the CDR3 DNA reads TGCGCCAGCAGCTTGGGATGGGGCGGGAGGACTGCCAATGAGCAGTTCTTC.

The chain carries TRBV15 and TRBJ1-5; D is unclear. Trimming removed 1 base at V and 2 bases at J, with 9 bases between. The CDR3 is 15 residues long. Germline V CDR1 and CDR2: LNHNV, YYDKDF (reference sequence). The DNA of the CDR3 is TGTGCCACCAGCAGAGTCTATTCGGGCAATCAGCCCCAGCATTTT. This codes for CATSRVYSGNQPQHF. The full variable domain, its missing parts supplied by reference TRBV15 and TRBJ1-5, is DAMVIQNPRYQVTQFGKPVTLSCSQTLNHNVMYWYQQKSSQAPKLLFHYYDKDFNNEADTPDNFQSRRPNTSFCFLDIRSPGLGDTAMYLCATSRVYSGNQPQHFGDGTRLSIL.

This chain uses TRBV11-2 with TRBJ1-5, with D maybe TRBD1 (6 bases). The CDR3 consists of 15 residues. Germline assignment: CDR1 SGHAT and CDR2 FQNNGV. Trimming left V 2 bases short and J 4 bases short, with 12 bases between. The CDR3 region is CASSLIQGPNQPQHF. Here the CDR3 DNA reads TGTGCCAGCAGCTTAATTCAGGGGCCTAATCAGCCCCAGCATTTT.

The chain is built from TRBV29-1 and TRBJ2-3, with TRBD2 matching over 13 bases. Unmatched junction bases numbered 8, after V lost 5 bases and J lost 6 bases. The CDR3 length is 15 residues. Per germline, CDR1 SQVTM and CDR2 ANQGSEA. DNA for the CDR3: TGCAGCGTTAGGACTAGCGGGAGCGGTGGGGATACGCAGTATTTT. Residues: CSVRTSGSGGDTQYF.

The rearrangement links TRBV6-5 to TRBJ1-1, with a tentative D call TRBD1 (6 bases). CDR3 length equals 14 residues. V lost 7 bases to trimming and J lost 6 bases, with 18 bases between them. Looked up from germline, CDR1 is MNHEY and CDR2 is SVGAGI. In nucleotides, the CDR3 is TGTGCCAGCACCCTTACGGGGGGGCTGGCTGAAGCTTTCTTT. Encoded protein: CASTLTGGLAEAFF.

DNA of the CDR3: TGCAGCCCACGGGCGGGAGGGCCGGGGAGGGGAAAAGAGACCCAGTACTTC. Protein sequence: CSPRAGGPGRGKETQYF. The chain couples TRBV29-1 to TRBJ2-5; the match to TRBD2 covers 9 bases. The CDR3 loop spans 17 amino acids. The trim removed 8 bases at V and 3 bases at J, leaving 19 bases unmatched. Germline loops: CDR1 SQVTM, CDR2 ANQGSEA.

The chain links TRBV30 to TRBJ1-2, with 7 bases lining up with TRBD1. CDR3 length: 13 amino acids. J was trimmed by 0 bases and V by 4 bases; bases with no gene match: 2. Looked up from germline, CDR1 is GTSNPN and CDR2 is SVGIG (reference sequence). The CDR3 coding sequence is TGTGCCTGGACGGGACAGTCTAACTATGGCTACACCTTC. This encodes CAWTGQSNYGYTF.

The gene calls are TRBV5-1 and TRBJ1-3; D possibly corresponds to TRBD1 (5 bases). Germline CDR1 reads SGHRS; CDR2 reads YFSETQ. The CDR3 length is 16 residues. Deletions cut 2 bases from V and 1 base from J, with 13 bases between. CDR3 amino acids: CASSFGGEISGNTIYF. The DNA of the CDR3 is TGCGCCAGCAGCTTCGGGGGTGAGATATCTGGAAACACCATATATTTT.

This chain links TRBV6-1 with TRBJ1-2; 7 bases match TRBD1. Losses at the gene ends were 1 base for V and 8 bases for J; bases not matched to a gene: 10. Looked up from germline, CDR1 is MNHNS and CDR2 is SASEGT. The CDR3 has 15 amino acids. The CDR3 protein is CASSEDVMRGQGYTF. The CDR3 DNA sequence: TGTGCCAGCAGTGAAGATGTGATGAGGGGGCAAGGCTACACCTTC.

The chain links TRBV5-1 to TRBJ2-5; no clear D gene. The CDR3 is made up of 13 amino acids. Germline CDR1 reads SGHRS; CDR2 reads YFSETQ. Trimming removed 4 bases at V and 3 bases at J, with 10 bases between. The CDR3 bases are TGCGCCAGCAGCGCTATCCCAAAAGAGACCCAGTACTTC. Amino acids: CASSAIPKETQYF.

In the case of this clone: This same CDR3 is encoded by further DNA sequences in the sample. The V and J genes are TRBV12-3 or TRBV12-4 and TRBJ2-3, with unresolved D. Trimming removed 5 bases from V and 0 bases from J, with 3 bases in between. This CDR3 spans 12 amino acids. The DNA of the CDR3 is TGTGCCAGCAGTCTGAGCACAGATACGCAGTATTTT. It specifies CASSLSTDTQYF.